This T cell receptor (beta chain) comes out of a study of regulatory T cells in long-lasting Graves disease. Construction of the TCR beta libraries employed iRepertoire HTBI primers in conjunction with Arm-PCR of CDR3 regions. MiXCR was run by TCRdb on the multiplex PCR reads, yielding one entry per CDR3 protein. This sample has fewer than 500,000 distinct CDR3 sequences; 16% occur once, and the top ten carry over 9%. About this clonotype: A much larger clone sits a single nucleotide away, making a read error possible. No conserved phenylalanine or tryptophan is present at the end of the CDR3, so a read error is the likely explanation.

This CDR3 region has 12 residues. Per germline, CDR1 MDHEN and CDR2 SYDVKM. Trimming removed 9 bases at V and 4 bases at J, with 12 bases between. Time point here: newly diagnosed GD, antithyroid drugs for less than 3 months. With RNA extracted from PBMCs as input, the TCR library was made. These records were also assigned to another study, of T cells in Graves' hyperthyroidism and ophthalmopathy. That work contributes: It was a median around 6 months before onset that the model predicted ophthalmopathy.

Sequencing used peripheral blood mononuclear cells (PBMCs), obtained at new diagnosis, from a patient treated with antithyroid drugs. The rearrangement uses TRBV28 and TRBJ1-2; D not resolved. This receptor was identified in a man in his forties with Graves disease. CDR3: CASRTVSYGYTS. In DNA, the CDR3 is TGTGCCAGTCGGACGGTCAGCTATGGCTACACCTCC.